Below are 15 T cell receptor beta chains sequenced from a single sample in a study of Ad26.COV2.S vaccination and SARS-CoV-2 variants. This sample's treatment: approximately 18 received Ad26.COV2.S at low or high dose, single or two shots; about five received placebo; per-sample allocation not given. Vaccine and placebo recipients were sampled on day 63 after the first injection. Here immunoSEQ multiplex PCR was the method, and the copy in TCRdb shows in-frame clones only, minus some. The sample lists 300,000 to 400,000 clones, 88% occurring once. The sequences come from peripheral blood, collected in a trial of Ad26.COV2.S vaccine versus placebo. Source of these receptors: a person aged 18-60 years who received the Ad26.COV2.S COVID-19 vaccine or a placebo.

This clone was detected once. CDR3 bases: TGTGCCACCAGCGGGGTCAAGTTCAGCTCTGGAAACACCATATATTTT. This translates into CATSGVKFSSGNTIYF. This chain joins TRBV15 and TRBJ1-3; D gene uncertain. Germline V gives CDR1 LNHNV, CDR2 YYDKDF (reference sequence). This CDR3 has 16 residues. The V gene lost 5 bases and the J gene lost 0 bases, with 14 bases spanning the gap.

The chain couples TRBV2 to TRBJ2-5, with D tentatively TRBD2 (6 bases). In germline, CDR1 is SNHLY, CDR2 FYNNEI. The CDR3 consists of 16 residues. V dropped 2 bases and J dropped 1 base, with 14 bases sitting between them. DNA of the CDR3: TGTGCCAGCAGTGAATTCGTGGGGGGAGTCCAAGAGACCCAGTACTTC. Its translation is CASSEFVGGVQETQYF.

There are many counts of this clone. V usage is TRBV18 and J usage is TRBJ1-3; D is ambiguous. The germline V gene has CDR1 KGHSH and CDR2 LQKENI. V was cut by 5 bases and J by 0 bases, with 11 bases left in between. The CDR3 covers 15 residues. Here the CDR3 reads CASSADGSSGNTIYF. The CDR3 DNA follows: TGTGCCAGCTCAGCGGACGGAAGCTCTGGAAACACCATATATTTT.

This clone turned up a few times. The rearrangement links TRBV14 to TRBJ2-7; 7 bases fit TRBD1. After removal of 3 bases from V and 0 bases from J, the junction contained 5 bases not matched to a gene. The germline V gene has CDR1 SGHDN and CDR2 FVKESK. The CDR3 is 15 amino acids. CDR3 sequence: CASSQEDRSSYEQYF. CDR3 coding DNA: TGTGCCAGCAGCCAGGAGGACAGGAGCTCCTACGAGCAGTACTTC.

V is TRBV29-1 and J is TRBJ2-3, with 13 positions matching TRBD2. This CDR3 has 16 residues. The V gene end was trimmed by 1 base and the J gene end by 7 bases; junction bases not matched to a gene: 8. In germline, CDR1 is SQVTM, CDR2 ANQGSEA. CDR3 loop: CSVEGAGLAGTHTQYF. CDR3 coding DNA: TGCAGCGTTGAAGGGGCGGGACTAGCGGGGACCCATACGCAGTATTTT.

This clone appeared a few times. This chain connects TRBV30 to TRBJ1-5; D unclear. CDR3 length: 14 amino acids. The germline V gene encodes CDR1 GTSNPN and CDR2 SVGIG (reference sequence). V gave up 0 bases and J gave up 8 bases, with 14 bases separating them. CDR3 loop: CAWSVLGNHEPQHF. CDR3 DNA sequence: TGTGCCTGGAGTGTACTAGGGAATCATGAGCCCCAGCATTTT.

The J gene is TRBJ2-1, the V gene TRBV4-2; no reliable D call. V was pared by 1 base and J by 3 bases, with 13 bases between. The germline gives CDR1 LGHNA, CDR2 YNFKEQ. The CDR3 length is 16 residues. Here the CDR3 DNA reads TGTGCCAGCAGCCAAGCCGGCCAAATCGGCTACAATGAGCAGTTCTTC. Its translation is CASSQAGQIGYNEQFF.

The rearrangement joins TRBV7-3 to TRBJ2-1; TRBD2 aligns across 13 bases. The V segment lost 3 bases and the J segment 8 bases; nucleotides outside the gene matches: 7. The germline CDR1 and CDR2 sequences are SGHTA and FQGTGA. The CDR3 length is 16 residues. The CDR3 nucleotides read TGTGCCAGCAGCTTTGGGACTAGCGGGAAGGGCGATGAGCAGTTCTTC. Translation gives CASSFGTSGKGDEQFF.

J is TRBJ2-3 and V is TRBV12-2; the D call TRBD2 from the table was never checked on the DNA. TRBV12-2 counts as a pseudogene. CDR3 size: 21 residues. The CDR3 coding sequence is TGTGCAAGTCGCTTAAACTTTCGCACTAGCGATATTGCAATTTATACAGATACGCAGTATTTT. Amino acids: CASRLNFRTSDIAIYTDTQYF.

The chain links TRBV30 to TRBJ2-5; TRBD2 matches at 7 bases. The germline CDR1 and CDR2 sequences are GTSNPN and SVGIG (reference sequence). The CDR3 runs 12 residues. V trimming: 5 bases; J trimming: 7 bases; junction bases outside the gene matches: 7. In nucleotides, the CDR3 is TGTGCCTGGTTTCTGGGCGGGGGGACCCAGTACTTC. Translated, it gives CAWFLGGGTQYF. The variable domain in full, with the rest retrieved from reference TRBV30 and TRBJ2-5, is SQTIHQWPATLVQPVGSPLSLECTVEGTSNPNLYWYRQAAGRGLQLLFYSVGIGQISSEVPQNLSASRPQDRQFILSSKKLLLSDSGFYLCAWFLGGGTQYFGPGTRLLVL.

A word on this clone: With a much larger clone just one base away, this may be a read error. This rearrangement joins TRBV5-4 to TRBJ1-1, with 7 positions matching TRBD1. The germline V gene encodes CDR1 SGHNT and CDR2 YYREEE (reference sequence). V trimming: 3 bases; J trimming: 3 bases; junction bases outside the gene matches: 2. This CDR3 comprises 13 residues. The CDR3 sequence: CASSSTGDTEAFF. CDR3 sequence (DNA): TGTGCCAGCAGCTCAACAGGGGACACTGAAGCTTTCTTT.

The V gene is TRBV19, the J gene TRBJ1-3; D gene ambiguous. Germline V gene data show CDR1 as LNHDA and CDR2 as SQIVND (reference sequence). This CDR3 region has 12 residues. V dropped 8 bases and J dropped 7 bases, with 12 bases sitting between them. The CDR3 DNA reads as TGTGCCAGTTCTTCCCCGGGGAACACCATATATTTT. As protein: CASSSPGNTIYF.

The chain carries TRBV3-1 (or the pseudogene TRBV3-2) and TRBJ2-7; no reliable D call. The CDR3 length is 14 residues. The germline V gene encodes CDR1 LGHDT and CDR2 YNNKEL (reference sequence). Trimming left V 1 base short and J 2 bases short, with 9 bases between. The CDR3 reads CASSQVGLAYEQYF. The CDR3 DNA follows: TGTGCCAGCAGCCAAGTCGGGCTCGCCTACGAGCAGTACTTC.

The CDR3 DNA sequence: TGTGCCAGCTCCAGGTCGAACACTGAAGCTTTCTTT. Protein sequence: CASSRSNTEAFF. This chain joins TRBV6-5 and TRBJ1-1; D is unclear. The V gene lost 8 bases and the J gene lost 1 base, with 8 bases spanning the gap. The germline CDR1 and CDR2 sequences are MNHEY and SVGAGI. The CDR3 extends over 12 amino acids.

The rearrangement joins TRBV4-2 to TRBJ2-1; 10 positions match TRBD2. The trim removed 0 bases at V and 9 bases at J, leaving 8 bases unmatched. There are 16 residues in the CDR3. CDR1 is LGHNA, CDR2 YNFKEQ, per germline. The CDR3 is CASSQEPSGGAGEQFF. The DNA for the CDR3 is TGTGCCAGCAGCCAAGAGCCAAGCGGGGGGGCAGGTGAGCAGTTCTTC.